This T cell receptor beta chain was captured by sequencing in a study of STAT3 mutations in large granular lymphocyte leukemia. Whole-study results and caveats: In T-cell large granular lymphocyte leukemia, about half of patients showed multiple immunodominant subclonotypes. Persisting codominant clonotypes may have hidden a small pathogenic clone.

The CDR3 extends over 13 amino acids. Germline V gene lookup returns CDR1 SGDLS and CDR2 YYNGEE. V was clipped by 3 bases and J by 1 base, with 7 bases between them. Only in-frame clones appear in the TCRdb table, and some are missing; sequencing was by immunoSEQ multiplex PCR. Here the sample spans around 8,600 clones, approximately 88% being singletons. As concerns this clone: Its antigen is as yet unknown.

The receptor comes from a man older than 75 with T-cell large granular lymphocyte leukemia. Some clones in this sample may be carry-over from other donors' samples. J is TRBJ1-1 and V is TRBV9; D ambiguous. Specimen: peripheral blood mononuclear cells. The CDR3 nucleotides read TGTGCCAGCAGCGAGCGGCAGAACACTGAAGCTTTCTTT. This encodes CASSERQNTEAFF. Using reference TRBV9 and TRBJ1-1 for the parts outside the CDR3, the full variable domain is DSGVTQTPKHLITATGQRVTLRCSPRSGDLSVYWYQQSLDQGLQFLIQYYNGEERAKGNILERFSAQQFPDLHSELNLSSLELGDSALYFCASSERQNTEAFFGQGTRLTVV.